Below, one T cell receptor beta chain is given with its context. The sample originates from a study of CXCR3-negative and CXCR3-positive naive CD8 T cells. Germline-derived CDR1 and CDR2 are SEHNR and FQNEAQ (reference sequence). There are 14 residues in the CDR3. Libraries were UMI-labeled 5' RACE TRB cDNA. TCRdb reanalyzed the 5' RACE reads, giving one entry per CDR3 protein sequence and no DNA. This sample's clone table lists over 100,000 distinct CDR3 sequences. This TCR derives from a human donor in good health. Some clones in this sample may be carry-over from other donors' samples. The genes are TRBV7-9 and TRBJ2-5. The sequenced sample was naive CXCR3- CD8+ T cells from blood. Regarding subset: CD45RO-CCR7+CD27+CD95- naive CD8+ T cells lacking CXCR3 (TNR3-). The chain's CDR3 is CASSFWESQETQYF.